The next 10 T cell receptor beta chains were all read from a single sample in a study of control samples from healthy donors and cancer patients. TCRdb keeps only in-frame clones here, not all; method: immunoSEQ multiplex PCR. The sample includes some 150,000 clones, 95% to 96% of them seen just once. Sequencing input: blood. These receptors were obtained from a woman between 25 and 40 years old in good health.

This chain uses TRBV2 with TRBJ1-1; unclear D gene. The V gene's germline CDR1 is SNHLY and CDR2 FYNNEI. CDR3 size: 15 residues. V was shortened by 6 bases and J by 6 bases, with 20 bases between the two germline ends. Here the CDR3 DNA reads TGTGCCAGCAGGGTGGATTCCATAGGGATAGCTGAAGCTTTCTTT. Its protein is CASRVDSIGIAEAFF.

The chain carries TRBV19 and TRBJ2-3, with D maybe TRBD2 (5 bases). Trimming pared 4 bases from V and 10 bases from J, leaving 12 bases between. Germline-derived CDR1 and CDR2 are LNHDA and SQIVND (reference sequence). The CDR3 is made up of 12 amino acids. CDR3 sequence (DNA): TGTGCCAGTAGTACGTCCCCCGGGGCGCAGTATTTT. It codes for CASSTSPGAQYF.

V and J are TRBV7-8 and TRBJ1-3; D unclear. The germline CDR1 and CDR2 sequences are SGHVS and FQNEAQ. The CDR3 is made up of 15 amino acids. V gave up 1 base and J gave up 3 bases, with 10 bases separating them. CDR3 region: CASSLETRVGNTIYF. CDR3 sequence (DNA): TGTGCCAGCAGCTTAGAGACGAGGGTTGGAAACACCATATATTTT.

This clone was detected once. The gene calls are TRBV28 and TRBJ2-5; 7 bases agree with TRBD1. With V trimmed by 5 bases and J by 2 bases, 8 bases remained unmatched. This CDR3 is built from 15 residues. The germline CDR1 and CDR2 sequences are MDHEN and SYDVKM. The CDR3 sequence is CASSQPGQPQETQYF. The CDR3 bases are TGTGCCAGCAGTCAACCGGGACAGCCACAAGAGACCCAGTACTTC.

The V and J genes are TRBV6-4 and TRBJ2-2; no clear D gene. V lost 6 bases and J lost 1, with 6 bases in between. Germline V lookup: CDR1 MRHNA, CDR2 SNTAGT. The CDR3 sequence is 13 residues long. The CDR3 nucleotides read TGTGCCAGCAGGGAACAGAACACCGGGGAGCTGTTTTTT. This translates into CASREQNTGELFF.

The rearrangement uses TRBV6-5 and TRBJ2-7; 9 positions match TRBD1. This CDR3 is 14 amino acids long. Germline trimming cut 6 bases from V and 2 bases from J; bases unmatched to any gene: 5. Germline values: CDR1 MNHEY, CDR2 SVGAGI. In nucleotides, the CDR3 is TGTGCCAGCAGAACAGGACAGGGGACCTACGAGCAGTACTTC. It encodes CASRTGQGTYEQYF.

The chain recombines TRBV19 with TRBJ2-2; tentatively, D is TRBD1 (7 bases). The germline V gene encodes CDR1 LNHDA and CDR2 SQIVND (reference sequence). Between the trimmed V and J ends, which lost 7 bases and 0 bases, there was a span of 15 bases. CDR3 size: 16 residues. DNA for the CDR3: TGTGCCAGTACCTATGGAGGGGGCGCGAACACCGGGGAGCTGTTTTTT. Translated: CASTYGGGANTGELFF.

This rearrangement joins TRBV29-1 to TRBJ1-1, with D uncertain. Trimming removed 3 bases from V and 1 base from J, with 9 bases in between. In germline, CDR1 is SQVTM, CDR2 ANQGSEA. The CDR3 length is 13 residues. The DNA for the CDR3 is TGCAGCGTTGAGTTAGGGTGGAACACTGAAGCTTTCTTT. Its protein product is CSVELGWNTEAFF.

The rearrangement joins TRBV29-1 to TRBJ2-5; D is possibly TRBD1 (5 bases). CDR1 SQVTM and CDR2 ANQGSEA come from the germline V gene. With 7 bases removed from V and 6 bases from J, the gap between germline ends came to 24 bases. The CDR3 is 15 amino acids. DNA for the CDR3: TGCAGCGGGGGCCGAATCGGCGGCGAATTTCAGACCCAGTACTTC. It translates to CSGGRIGGEFQTQYF.

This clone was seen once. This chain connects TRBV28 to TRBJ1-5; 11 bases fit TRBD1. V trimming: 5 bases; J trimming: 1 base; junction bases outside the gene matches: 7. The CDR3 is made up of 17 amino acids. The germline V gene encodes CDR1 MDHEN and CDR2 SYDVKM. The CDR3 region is CASSPGTGGVSNQPQHF. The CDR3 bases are TGTGCCAGCAGTCCAGGGACAGGGGGAGTCAGCAATCAGCCCCAGCATTTT.